The 8 T cell receptor beta chains presented below share a single source sample, sequenced in a study of identical twins. TCRdb itself ran the 5' RACE reads through MiXCR, one entry per CDR3 protein. The sample comprises 510,000 or so distinct CDR3 sequences, around 15% of which are singletons, and 0.44% rests with the top ten. This sample was shared with a second study, whose subject was yellow fever vaccine responses in identical twins.

Sequences were obtained from CD4+ T cells sorted from blood. These receptors were collected from a woman under 30 in good health.

The chain recombines TRBV7-9 with TRBJ2-2; perhaps TRBD1 as D (6 bases). The CDR3 totals 16 residues. Trimming removed 6 bases from V and 2 bases from J, with 16 bases in between. The germline V gene has CDR1 SEHNR and CDR2 FQNEAQ (reference sequence). For the CDR3, the DNA is TGTGCCAGCAGACCTACGAGGACAGTCAACACCGGGGAGCTGTTTTTT. This encodes CASRPTRTVNTGELFF.

As concerns this clonotype: Germline and junction disagree at one end, which may indicate a read error. The V call is TRBV10-3, the J call TRBJ2-5; D possibly corresponds to TRBD2 (5 bases). The CDR3 sequence is 13 residues long. Looked up from germline, CDR1 is ENHRY and CDR2 is SYGVKD. CDR3 region: CAISEGLQETQHF. Here the CDR3 DNA reads TGTGCCATCAGTGAAGGACTCCAAGAGACCCAGCACTTC.

This clonotype showed up many times. The V gene is TRBV6-1, the J gene TRBJ1-3; the D is unclear. Germline CDR1 MNHNS, CDR2 SASEGT. V was shortened by 7 bases and J by 0 bases, with 10 bases between the two germline ends. CDR3 length equals 14 residues. The CDR3, as DNA: TGTGCCAGCAAGGCCGACACCTCTGGAAACACCATATATTTT. Its protein is CASKADTSGNTIYF.

This clonotype was detected a few times. The chain carries TRBV2 and TRBJ2-1, with TRBD1 matching 10 bases. In germline, CDR1 is SNHLY, CDR2 FYNNEI. Trimming at V came to 6 bases and at J to 6 bases, leaving 5 bases not matched to a gene. The CDR3 has 14 residues. The chain's CDR3 is CASRSRDRGNEQFF. The CDR3 bases are TGTGCCAGCAGGAGCCGGGACAGGGGCAATGAGCAGTTCTTC.

The chain employs TRBV20-1 and TRBJ1-1; 11 bases match TRBD1. Trimming took 3 bases from V and 0 from J; bases not matched to a gene: 6. The germline V gene has CDR1 DFQATT and CDR2 SNEGSKA (reference sequence). The CDR3 length is 16 residues. The CDR3 nucleotides are TGCAGTGCTAGGGACAGGGGGCGGGCGATGAACACTGAAGCTTTCTTT. This sequence encodes CSARDRGRAMNTEAFF.

This clonotype was counted a few times. J is TRBJ2-5 and V is TRBV11-1; D is perhaps TRBD2 (5 bases). Germline V gives CDR1 SGHAT, CDR2 FQDESV (reference sequence). The CDR3 runs 13 residues. Trimming removed 5 bases at V and 1 base at J, with 8 bases between. CDR3 bases: TGTGCCAGCAGCGTCGGGGTCCAAGAGACCCAGTACTTC. Translated: CASSVGVQETQYF.

The chain combines TRBV4-1 with TRBJ2-1; no firm D call. Germline V lookup: CDR1 MGHRA, CDR2 YSYEKL. Trimming shortened V by 4 bases and J by 4 bases, and 8 bases separated the two germline ends. CDR3 size: 13 residues. The CDR3 protein is CASSRAEYNEQFF. In DNA, the CDR3 is TGCGCCAGCAGCCGAGCAGAATACAATGAGCAGTTCTTC.

The V and J genes are TRBV3-1 and TRBJ1-2, with 8 bases aligning to TRBD1. The CDR3 runs 15 residues. From germline, CDR1 is LGHDT and CDR2 YNNKEL (reference sequence). J was trimmed by 8 bases and V by 2 bases; bases with no gene match: 10. The CDR3 reads CASSQSGQGAVGYTF. In DNA form, the CDR3 reads TGTGCCAGCAGCCAATCTGGCCAGGGGGCAGTCGGCTACACCTTC.